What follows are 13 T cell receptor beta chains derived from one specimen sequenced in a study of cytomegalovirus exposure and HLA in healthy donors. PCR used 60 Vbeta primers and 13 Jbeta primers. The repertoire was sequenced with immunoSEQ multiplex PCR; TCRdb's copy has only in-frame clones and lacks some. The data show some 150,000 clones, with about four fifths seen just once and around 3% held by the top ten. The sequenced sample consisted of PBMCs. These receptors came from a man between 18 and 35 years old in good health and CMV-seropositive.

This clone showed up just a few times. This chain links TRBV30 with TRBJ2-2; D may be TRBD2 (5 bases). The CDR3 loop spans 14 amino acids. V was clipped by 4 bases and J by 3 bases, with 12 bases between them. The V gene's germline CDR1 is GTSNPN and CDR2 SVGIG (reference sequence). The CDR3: CAWNLADYTGELFF. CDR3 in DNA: TGTGCCTGGAATCTAGCAGACTACACCGGGGAGCTGTTTTTT.

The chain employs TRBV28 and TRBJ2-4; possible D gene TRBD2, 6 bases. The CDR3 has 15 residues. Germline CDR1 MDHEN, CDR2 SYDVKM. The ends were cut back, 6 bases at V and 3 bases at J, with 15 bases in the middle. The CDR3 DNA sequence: TGTGCCAGCAGCTGGGAGGAGGGAGGCAAAAACATTCAGTACTTC. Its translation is CASSWEEGGKNIQYF. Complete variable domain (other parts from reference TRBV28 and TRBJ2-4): DVKVTQSSRYLVKRTGEKVFLECVQDMDHENMFWYRQDPGLGLRLIYFSYDVKMKEKGDIPEGYSVSREKKERFSLILESASTNQTSMYLCASSWEEGGKNIQYFGAGTRLSVL.

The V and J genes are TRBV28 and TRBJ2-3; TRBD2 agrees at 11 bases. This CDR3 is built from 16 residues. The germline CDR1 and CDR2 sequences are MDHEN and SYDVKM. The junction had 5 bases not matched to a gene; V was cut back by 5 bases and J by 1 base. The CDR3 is CASSARLAGRTDTQYF. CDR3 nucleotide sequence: TGTGCCAGCAGTGCAAGACTAGCGGGACGCACAGATACGCAGTATTTT.

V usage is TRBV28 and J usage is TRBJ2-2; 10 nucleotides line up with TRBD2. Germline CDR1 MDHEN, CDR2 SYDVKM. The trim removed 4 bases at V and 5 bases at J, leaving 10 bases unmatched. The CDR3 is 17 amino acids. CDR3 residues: CASSYLTASGSTGELFF. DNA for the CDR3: TGTGCCAGCAGTTACCTTACGGCTAGCGGGAGTACCGGGGAGCTGTTTTTT.

CDR3 amino acids: CASRKSGTANDLYGYTF. The CDR3 DNA is TGTGCCAGCAGGAAATCCGGGACAGCGAACGACTTATATGGCTACACCTTC. The genes are TRBV27 and TRBJ1-2, with 7 bases identical to TRBD1. The CDR3 contains 17 residues. J lost 5 bases, V lost 6 bases, and 18 bases had no gene match. CDR1 and CDR2 from the germline V gene are MNHEY and SMNVEV (reference sequence).

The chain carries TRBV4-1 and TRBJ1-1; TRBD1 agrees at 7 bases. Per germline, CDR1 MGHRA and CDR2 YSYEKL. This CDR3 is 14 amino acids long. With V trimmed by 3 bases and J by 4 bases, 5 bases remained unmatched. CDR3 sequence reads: CASSQGQLGTEAFF. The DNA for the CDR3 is TGCGCCAGCAGCCAGGGACAGCTGGGCACTGAAGCTTTCTTT.

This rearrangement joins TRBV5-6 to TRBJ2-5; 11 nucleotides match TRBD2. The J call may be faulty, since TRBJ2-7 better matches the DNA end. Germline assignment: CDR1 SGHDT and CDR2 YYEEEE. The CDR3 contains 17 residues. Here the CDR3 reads CASSMGTSGGVSYEQYF. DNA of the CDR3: TGTGCCAGCAGCATGGGGACTAGCGGAGGGGTCTCCTACGAGCAGTACTTC.

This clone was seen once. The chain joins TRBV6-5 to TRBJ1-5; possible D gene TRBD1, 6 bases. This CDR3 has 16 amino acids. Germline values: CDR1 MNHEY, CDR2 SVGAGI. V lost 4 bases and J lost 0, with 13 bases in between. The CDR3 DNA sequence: TGTGCCAGCAGTTCGGGGACACACTATAGCAATCAGCCCCAGCATTTT. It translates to CASSSGTHYSNQPQHF.

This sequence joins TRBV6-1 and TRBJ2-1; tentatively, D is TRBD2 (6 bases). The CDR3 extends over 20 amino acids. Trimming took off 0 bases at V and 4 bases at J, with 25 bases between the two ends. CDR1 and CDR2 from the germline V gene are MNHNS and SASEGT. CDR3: CASSEASVMGGTSIYNEQFF. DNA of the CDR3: TGTGCCAGCAGTGAAGCGTCTGTGATGGGAGGAACTAGCATTTACAATGAGCAGTTCTTC.

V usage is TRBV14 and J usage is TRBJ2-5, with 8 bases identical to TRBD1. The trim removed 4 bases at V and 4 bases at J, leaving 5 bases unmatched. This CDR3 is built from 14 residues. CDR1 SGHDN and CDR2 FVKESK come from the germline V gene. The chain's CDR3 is CASSPIDRGETQYF. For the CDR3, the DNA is TGTGCCAGCAGCCCAATTGACAGGGGAGAGACCCAGTACTTC.

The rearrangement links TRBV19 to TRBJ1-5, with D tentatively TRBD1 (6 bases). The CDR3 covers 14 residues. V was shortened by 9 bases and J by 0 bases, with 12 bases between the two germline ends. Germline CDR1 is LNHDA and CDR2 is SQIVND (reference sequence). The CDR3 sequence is CASQTGFSNQPQHF. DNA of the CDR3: TGTGCCAGCCAAACAGGGTTTAGCAATCAGCCCCAGCATTTT. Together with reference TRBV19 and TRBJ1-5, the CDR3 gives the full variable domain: DGGITQSPKYLFRKEGQNVTLSCEQNLNHDAMYWYRQDPGQGLRLIYYSQIVNDFQKGDIAEGYSVSREKKESFPLTVTSAQKNPTAFYLCASQTGFSNQPQHFGDGTRLSIL.

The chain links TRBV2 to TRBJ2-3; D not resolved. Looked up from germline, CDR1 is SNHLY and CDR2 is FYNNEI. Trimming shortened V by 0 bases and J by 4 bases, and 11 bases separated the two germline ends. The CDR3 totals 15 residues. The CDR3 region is CASSEATSVSDTQYF. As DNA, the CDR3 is TGTGCCAGCAGTGAAGCGACTTCTGTTTCAGATACGCAGTATTTT.

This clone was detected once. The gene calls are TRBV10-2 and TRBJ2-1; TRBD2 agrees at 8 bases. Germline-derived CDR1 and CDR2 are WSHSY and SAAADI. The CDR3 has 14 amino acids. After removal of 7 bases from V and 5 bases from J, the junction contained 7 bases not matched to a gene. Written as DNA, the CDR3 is TGCGCCAGCAAAACGGGGGGGGGCCACAATGAGCAGTTCTTC. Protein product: CASKTGGGHNEQFF.